A selection of T cell receptor beta chains follows, all from one sample in a study of blood T cell repertoires in COVID-19. Profiling relied on immunoSEQ multiplex PCR, and the TCRdb table lists in-frame clones only, not all of them. The sample records about 200,000 clones, under 90% being singletons. Input material: peripheral blood. These receptors were taken from a man in his sixties who had recovered from COVID-19. Each CDR3 is given with its conserved first and last residue. The D gene is left open where the match is weak. Some rows have no size entry. The others give once, few or many, or a class for an expanded clone.

CDR3aa	CDR3nt	v_gene	abundance	d_gene	j_gene
CASSPLRVGTYNEQFF	TGCGCCAGCAGTCCCCTGCGGGTGGGTACCTACAATGAGCAGTTCTTC	TRBV5-1	.	.	TRBJ2-1
CASSHPAGERNEQYF	TGTGCCAGCAGCCATCCCGCAGGGGAAAGGAACGAGCAGTACTTC	TRBV14	.	.	TRBJ2-7
CASSQPGGTESQHF	TGTGCCAGCAGCCAACCGGGGGGGACAGAATCCCAGCATTTT	TRBV7-8	.	TRBD1	TRBJ1-5
CASSYRGRVQFF	TGTGCCAGCAGTTACAGGGGGCGCGTGCAGTTCTTC	TRBV12-3/TRBV12-4	.	TRBD1	TRBJ2-1
CASSYATGQGYDGYTF	TGTGCCAGCAGTTACGCCACGGGACAGGGGTACGATGGCTACACCTTC	TRBV6-5	once	TRBD1	TRBJ1-2
CASSAGPGYEQYF	TGTGCCAGCAGTGCAGGGCCCGGGTACGAGCAGTACTTC	TRBV2	few	.	TRBJ2-7
CASRFDEKLFF	TGTGCCAGTAGGTTCGATGAAAAACTGTTTTTT	TRBV19	.	.	TRBJ1-4
CASTWGRALNQPQHF	TGTGCCAGCACCTGGGGCAGGGCGCTCAATCAGCCCCAGCATTTT	TRBV5-6	.	.	TRBJ1-5
CASSLNNRSQGPTREKLFF	TGCGCCAGCAGCTTGAATAACAGGAGTCAAGGGCCGACTCGTGAAAAACTGTTTTTT	TRBV5-1	.	.	TRBJ1-4
CASSYDRGEGMGGYTF	TGTGCCAGCAGCTACGACAGGGGTGAGGGGATGGGCGGCTACACCTTC	TRBV11-2	.	TRBD1	TRBJ1-2
CASSSTPGDQPQHF	TGTGCCAGCTCATCGACCCCAGGGGACCAGCCCCAGCATTTT	TRBV18	.	.	TRBJ1-5
CASSYGGREETQYF	TGTGCTAGCAGCTACGGCGGCCGAGAGGAGACCCAGTACTTC	TRBV7-7	.	.	TRBJ2-5
CASQRDNGYEQYF	TGTGCCAGCCAACGGGACAATGGGTACGAGCAGTACTTC	TRBV5-4	.	.	TRBJ2-7
CASSILDGAYEQYF	TGTGCCAGTAGTATTTTAGACGGAGCCTACGAGCAGTACTTC	TRBV19	.	.	TRBJ2-7
CASSEGTSGAEQYF	TGTGCCAGCAGTGAAGGGACTAGCGGGGCCGAGCAGTACTTC	TRBV27	once	TRBD2	TRBJ2-7
CASSRGTGFGNTIYF	TGTGCCAGCAGCCGGGGTACAGGGTTCGGAAACACCATATATTTT	TRBV11-2	.	.	TRBJ1-3
CASSLLRDRGSPLHF	TGTGCCAGCAGTTTATTAAGGGACAGGGGCTCACCCCTCCACTTT	TRBV27	few	TRBD1	TRBJ1-6
CASRQQGAGETQYF	TGTGCCAGTAGACAACAGGGGGCCGGGGAGACCCAGTACTTC	TRBV19	.	TRBD1	TRBJ2-5
CASSFLGAENTEAFF	TGCGCCAGCAGCTTCTTGGGGGCGGAAAACACTGAAGCTTTCTTT	TRBV5-1	.	.	TRBJ1-1
CASSTGNTEAFF	TGTGCCAGCTCGACAGGGAACACTGAAGCTTTCTTT	TRBV27	few	.	TRBJ1-1
CASVPGLVSTDTQYF	TGTGCCAGCGTACCGGGACTGGTAAGCACAGATACGCAGTATTTT	TRBV2	.	.	TRBJ2-3
CASTPYTGNTDTQYF	TGTGCCAGCACCCCCTATACGGGGAACACAGATACGCAGTATTTT	TRBV9	.	.	TRBJ2-3
CASSFGTNTDTQYF	TGTGCCAGCAGCTTCGGGACTAACACAGATACGCAGTATTTT	TRBV7-8	.	TRBD2	TRBJ2-3
CASSQDLASLNTGELFF	TGTGCCAGCAGCCAAGACTTGGCTAGCCTGAACACCGGGGAGCTGTTTTTT	TRBV14	.	.	TRBJ2-2
CASSPPGQNTEAFF	TGTGCCAGCAGTCCCCCGGGACAGAACACTGAAGCTTTCTTT	TRBV6-5	.	.	TRBJ1-1